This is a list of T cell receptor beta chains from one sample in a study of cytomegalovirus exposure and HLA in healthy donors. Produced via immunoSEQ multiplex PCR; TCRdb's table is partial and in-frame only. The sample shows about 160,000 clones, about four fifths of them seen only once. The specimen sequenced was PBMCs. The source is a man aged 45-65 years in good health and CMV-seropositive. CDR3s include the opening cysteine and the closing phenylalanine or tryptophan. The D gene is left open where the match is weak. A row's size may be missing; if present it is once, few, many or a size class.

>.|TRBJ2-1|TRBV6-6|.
CASSYDRSSYNEQFF
TGTGCCAGCAGTTATGACAGAAGCTCCTACAATGAGCAGTTCTTC
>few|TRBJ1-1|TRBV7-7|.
CASSVGQNTEAFF
TGTGCTAGCAGCGTAGGACAGAACACTGAAGCTTTCTTT
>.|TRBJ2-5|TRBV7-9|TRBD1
CASSSGTGEETQYF
TGTGCCAGCAGCTCCGGGACAGGCGAAGAGACCCAGTACTTC
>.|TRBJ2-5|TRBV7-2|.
CASSFAAGHSGLETQYF
TGTGCCAGCAGCTTCGCGGCTGGGCACAGCGGTCTAGAGACCCAGTACTTC
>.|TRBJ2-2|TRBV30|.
CAWSLRTGELFF
TGTGCCTGGAGTCTACGCACCGGGGAGCTGTTTTTT
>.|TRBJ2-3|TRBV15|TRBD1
CATSSRDSLGDTQYF
TGTGCCACCAGCAGCCGGGACAGCTTAGGAGATACGCAGTATTTT
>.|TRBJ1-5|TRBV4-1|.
CASSQDGFPSNQPQHF
TGCGCCAGCAGCCAAGATGGCTTTCCCAGCAATCAGCCCCAGCATTTT
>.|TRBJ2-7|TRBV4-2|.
CASSQPGSPTGNYEQYF
TGTGCCAGCAGCCAACCGGGGAGCCCGACAGGCAATTACGAGCAGTACTTC
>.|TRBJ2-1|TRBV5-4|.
CASRNDGDEQFF
TGTGCCAGCAGGAACGACGGGGATGAGCAGTTCTTC
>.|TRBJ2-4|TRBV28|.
CASSLWRTPLAKNMGELPQYF
TGTGCCAGCAGTTTATGGCGTACACCTTTAGCCAAAAACATGGGAGAACTCCCTCAGTACTTC
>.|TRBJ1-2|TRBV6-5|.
CASSSNYGYTF
TGTGCCAGCAGTTCAAACTATGGCTACACCTTC
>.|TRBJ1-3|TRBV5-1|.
CASRASRDTVNTIYF
TGCGCCAGCAGGGCTAGCCGGGACACCGTAAACACCATATATTTT
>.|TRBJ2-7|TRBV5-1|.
CASSFGGTYEQYF
TGCGCCAGCAGCTTCGGCGGCACCTACGAGCAGTACTTC
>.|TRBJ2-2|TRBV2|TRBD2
CASIAFGTSGSRELFF
TGTGCCAGCATCGCCTTTGGGACTAGCGGGAGCCGGGAGCTGTTTTTT
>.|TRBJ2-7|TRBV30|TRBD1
CAWKRQGGYEQYF
TGTGCCTGGAAAAGACAGGGTGGCTACGAGCAGTACTTC
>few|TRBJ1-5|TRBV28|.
CASSLLTGTYSNQPQHF
TGTGCCAGCAGTTTGCTGACCGGGACATATAGCAATCAGCCCCAGCATTTT
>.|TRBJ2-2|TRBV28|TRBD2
CASSSPGGRNTGELFF
TGTGCCAGCAGCTCCCCGGGGGGGCGCAACACCGGGGAGCTGTTTTTT
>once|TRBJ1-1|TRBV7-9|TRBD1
CASSPLRGMNTEAFF
TGTGCCAGCAGCCCACTCAGGGGGATGAACACTGAAGCTTTCTTT
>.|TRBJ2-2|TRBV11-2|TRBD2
CASSFRTSGGTGELFF
TGTGCCAGCAGCTTTCGGACTAGCGGGGGCACCGGGGAGCTGTTTTTT
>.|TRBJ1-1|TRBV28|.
CASKKRVGLSQAFF
TGTGCCAGCAAGAAGAGGGTGGGACTCTCCCAAGCTTTCTTT
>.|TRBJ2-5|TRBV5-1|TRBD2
CASSSSSGRRKETQYF
TGCGCCAGCAGCTCATCTAGCGGGAGGAGAAAAGAGACCCAGTACTTC
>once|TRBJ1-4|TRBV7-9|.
CASSTQGRNEKLFF
TGTGCCAGCAGCACTCAGGGGCGGAATGAAAAACTGTTTTTT
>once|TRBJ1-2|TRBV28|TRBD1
CASSNRDRAGSYGYTF
TGTGCCAGCAGTAACCGGGACAGGGCCGGATCCTATGGCTACACCTTC
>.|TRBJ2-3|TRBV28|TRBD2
CASSLAGGSWGTDTQYF
TGTGCCAGCAGTTTAGCGGGGGGGTCTTGGGGCACAGATACGCAGTATTTT
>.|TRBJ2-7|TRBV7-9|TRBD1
CASSSRDRGLHEQYF
TGTGCCAGCAGCTCAAGGGACAGGGGGCTCCACGAGCAGTACTTC
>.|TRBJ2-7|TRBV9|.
CASSVQQESYEQYF
TGTGCCAGCAGCGTTCAACAGGAGAGTTACGAGCAGTACTTC
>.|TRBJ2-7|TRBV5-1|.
CASSSSGTIHEQYF
TGCGCCAGCAGCTCATCCGGGACAATCCACGAGCAGTACTTC
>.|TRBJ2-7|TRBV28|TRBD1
CASSPPHGTGGHEQYF
TGTGCCAGCAGTCCGCCCCACGGGACAGGGGGCCACGAGCAGTACTTC
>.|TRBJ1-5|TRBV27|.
CASSSTGLSNQPQHF
TGTGCCAGCAGTTCCACAGGGTTAAGCAATCAGCCCCAGCATTTT
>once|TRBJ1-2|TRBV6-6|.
CASSPPAGASNYGYTF
TGTGCCAGCAGCCCTCCAGCAGGGGCGAGTAACTATGGCTACACCTTC
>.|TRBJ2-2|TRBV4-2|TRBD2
CASSPASGGNTGELFF
TGTGCCAGCAGCCCAGCTAGCGGGGGAAACACCGGGGAGCTGTTTTTT
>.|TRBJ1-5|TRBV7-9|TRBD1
CSSSSGQYLGPQHF
TGTTCCAGCAGCTCGGGACAGTACCTTGGGCCCCAGCATTTT
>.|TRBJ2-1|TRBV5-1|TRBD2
CASSLWTSGYNEQFF
TGCGCCAGCAGCTTGTGGACTAGCGGGTACAATGAGCAGTTCTTC
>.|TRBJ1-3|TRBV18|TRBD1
CASSLGQGGNTIYF
TGTGCCAGCTCTCTGGGACAGGGTGGAAACACCATATATTTT
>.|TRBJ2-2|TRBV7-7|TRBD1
CASRPGTGIPGELFF
TGTGCCAGCAGACCCGGGACAGGGATTCCCGGGGAGCTGTTTTTT
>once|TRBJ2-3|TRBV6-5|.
CASSAAGGTDTQYF
TGTGCCAGCAGTGCGGCAGGGGGCACAGATACGCAGTATTTT
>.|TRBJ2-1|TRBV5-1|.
CASSFSRGGSYNEQFF
TGCGCCAGCAGCTTCAGTAGGGGGGGCTCCTACAATGAGCAGTTCTTC
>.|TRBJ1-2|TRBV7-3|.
CASSFDRAYGYTF
TGTGCCAGCAGCTTCGACAGAGCCTATGGCTACACCTTC
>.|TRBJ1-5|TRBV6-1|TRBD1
CASRASTGGNQPQHF
TGTGCCAGCAGAGCGTCCACAGGGGGCAATCAGCCCCAGCATTTT
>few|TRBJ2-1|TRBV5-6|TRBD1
CASSPTGGKQFF
TGTGCCAGCAGCCCGACAGGGGGGAAGCAGTTCTTC
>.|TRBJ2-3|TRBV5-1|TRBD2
CASSFIGGGGTDTQYF
TGCGCCAGCAGCTTCATTGGCGGGGGGGGCACAGATACGCAGTATTTT
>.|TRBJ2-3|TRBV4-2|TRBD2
CASSQGLAGGIDTQYF
TGTGCCAGCAGCCAGGGACTAGCGGGAGGGATAGATACGCAGTATTTT
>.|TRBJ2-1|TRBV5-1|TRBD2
CASSLAGGGYNEQFF
TGCGCCAGCAGCTTAGCGGGAGGAGGTTACAATGAGCAGTTCTTC
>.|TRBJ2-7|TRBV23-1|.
CASSQSYPEQYF
TGCGCCAGCAGTCAATCTTATCCGGAGCAGTACTTC
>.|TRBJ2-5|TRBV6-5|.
CASSYSSYSETQYF
TGTGCCAGCAGTTACTCGAGCTATTCTGAGACCCAGTACTTC
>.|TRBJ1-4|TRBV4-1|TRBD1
CASSQGVDRPQFF
TGCGCCAGCAGCCAAGGTGTGGACAGGCCCCAGTTTTTT